Listed here are 15 T cell receptor beta chains from one sample, sequenced in a study of regulatory T cells in long-lasting Graves disease. Documented time point: newly diagnosed GD, antithyroid drugs for less than 3 months. RNA from PBMCs was the source of the TCR library. Arm-PCR of CDR3 regions and iRepertoire HTBI primers were used to build TCR beta libraries. TCRdb passed the multiplex PCR reads through MiXCR, listing each CDR3 protein once. The data contain 440,000 or so distinct CDR3 sequences, under 15% of them singletons. The same sample was also used in a study of T cells in Graves' hyperthyroidism and ophthalmopathy.

Source: peripheral blood mononuclear cells (PBMCs), taken at new diagnosis, from a patient treated with antithyroid drugs. These receptors all come from a woman aged 30 to 39 with Graves disease.

V and J are TRBV6-2 or TRBV6-3 and TRBJ2-1, with a weak D call TRBD2 (5 bases). CDR1 is MNHEY, CDR2 SVGEGT, per germline. The V and J ends lost 6 bases and 9 bases respectively, with 18 bases between them. This CDR3 region has 14 residues. The chain's CDR3 is CASREQRPEGEQFF. The CDR3 DNA follows: TGTGCCAGCAGGGAACAACGACCCGAGGGTGAGCAGTTCTTC.

The chain carries TRBV3-1 and TRBJ2-7; 9 bases are shared with TRBD2. The CDR3 loop spans 14 amino acids. J was trimmed by 5 bases and V by 4 bases; bases with no gene match: 6. Germline-derived CDR1 and CDR2 are LGHDT and YNNKEL (reference sequence). CDR3: CASSLGTSRHEQYF. Here the CDR3 DNA reads TGTGCCAGCAGCCTCGGGACTAGCAGACACGAGCAGTACTTC.

This clonotype was counted between two and nine times. The chain is built from TRBV5-1 and TRBJ2-3; TRBD2 aligns across 11 bases. Germline V gives CDR1 SGHRS, CDR2 YFSETQ. V shed 5 bases, J shed 2 bases, and the junction held 10 bases outside the gene matches. This CDR3 is built from 17 residues. CDR3 amino acids: CASRKTGLADNTDTQYF. CDR3 in DNA: TGCGCCAGCAGAAAAACGGGACTAGCGGACAACACAGATACGCAGTATTTT.

This clonotype showed up many times. This rearrangement joins TRBV20-1 to TRBJ2-7; 7 nucleotides line up with TRBD2. The trim removed 0 bases at V and 4 bases at J, leaving 6 bases unmatched. Germline loops: CDR1 DFQATT, CDR2 SNEGSKA (reference sequence). The CDR3 sequence is 14 residues long. In nucleotides, the CDR3 is TGCAGTGCTAGAGATCATGGGGAGGGGTACGAGCAGTACTTC. This encodes CSARDHGEGYEQYF.

This chain links TRBV7-9 with TRBJ1-3, with a tentative D call TRBD1 (6 bases). Trimming removed 3 bases from V and 4 bases from J, with 19 bases in between. The CDR3 spans 17 residues. The germline CDR1 and CDR2 sequences are SEHNR and FQNEAQ (reference sequence). The CDR3 loop is CASSFPGHQNEGNTIYF. CDR3 in DNA: TGTGCCAGCAGCTTTCCGGGACACCAAAACGAGGGAAACACCATATATTTT.

This clonotype was counted only a few times. The chain recombines TRBV20-1 with TRBJ1-1; D is possibly TRBD1 (5 bases). V was cut by 3 bases and J by 1 base, with 15 bases left in between. The CDR3 has 15 residues. The germline CDR1 and CDR2 sequences are DFQATT and SNEGSKA (reference sequence). The CDR3 bases are TGCAGTGCTAGTCGTTCTGCCCAGGGGAACACTGAAGCTTTCTTT. It is translated as CSASRSAQGNTEAFF.

About this clonotype itself: This may arise from a read error, as a much more abundant clone is one base away. The gene calls are TRBV7-9 and TRBJ2-7; D ambiguous. CDR1 is SEHNR, CDR2 FQNEAQ, per germline (reference sequence). The CDR3 has 15 amino acids. Trimming shortened V by 1 base and J by 7 bases, and 17 bases separated the two germline ends. CDR3 amino acids: CASSLELGRSQEQYF. The CDR3 DNA reads TGTGCCAGCAGCTTAGAGCTCGGCCGTAGTCAAGAGCAGTACTTC.

The chain combines TRBV6-1 with TRBJ1-6, with D unresolved. The CDR3 consists of 18 residues. CDR1 MNHNS and CDR2 SASEGT come from the germline V gene. The V end lost 2 bases, the J end lost 0 bases, and 14 bases lay between the germline ends. DNA of the CDR3: TGTGCCAGCAGTGAAAGGACGATGCGGGCCTCCTATAATTCACCCCTCCACTTT. Amino acid sequence: CASSERTMRASYNSPLHF.

Points on this clonotype: A much larger clone sits a single nucleotide away, making a read error possible. The rearrangement links TRBV7-6 to TRBJ2-7; D is possibly TRBD1 (6 bases). CDR3 length: 14 amino acids. The germline V gene has CDR1 SGHVS and CDR2 FNYEAQ. The CDR3 region has the DNA TGTGGCAGCAGCCATAGGGACACAATGAGGGAGCAGTACTTC. The encoded protein is CGSSHRDTMREQYF.

This clonotype was recorded many times. The chain has TRBV12-3 or TRBV12-4 and TRBJ1-4; D is possibly TRBD1 (5 bases). V lost 8 bases to trimming and J lost 8 bases, with 15 bases between them. This CDR3 comprises 13 residues. The CDR3 loop is CASREGRGEKLFF. The CDR3 bases are TGTGCCAGCCGGGAGGGACGGGGAGAAAAACTGTTTTTT.

About this clonotype itself: One base away lies a much larger clone, so this may be a sequencing read error. The CDR3 sequence is CAISYGSYGYTF. The CDR3 coding sequence is TGTGCCATCAGTTACGGCAGCTATGGCTACACCTTC. The V call is TRBV10-3, the J call TRBJ1-2, with D unclear. Trimming took 5 bases from V and 4 from J, leaving 8 bases between them. The CDR3 is 12 amino acids. Germline-derived CDR1 and CDR2 are ENHRY and SYGVKD.

This clonotype occurred a few times. The chain carries TRBV12-3 or TRBV12-4 and TRBJ2-2, with D possibly being TRBD1 (6 bases). V was clipped by 6 bases and J by 6 bases, with 20 bases between them. This CDR3 is built from 16 residues. CDR3 in DNA: TGTGCCAGCAGCCCCCCCCATGGACAGTTTTCCGGGGAGCTGTTTTTT. This codes for CASSPPHGQFSGELFF.

This clonotype was counted ten times or more. CDR3 sequence (DNA): TGTGCCTGGAGTGTACTGCCTCTGGAAAACACCATATATTTT. This codes for CAWSVLPLENTIYF. The chain joins TRBV30 to TRBJ1-3; the D is unclear. The CDR3 totals 14 residues. Germline CDR1 is GTSNPN and CDR2 is SVGIG (reference sequence). Trimming left V 0 bases short and J 6 bases short, with 12 bases between.

This clonotype has more than one count but fewer than ten. The rearrangement uses TRBV14 and TRBJ2-4; D possibly corresponds to TRBD1 (5 bases). CDR3 length: 12 residues. Germline values: CDR1 SGHDN, CDR2 FVKESK. Between the trimmed V and J ends, which lost 2 bases and 10 bases, there was a span of 9 bases. The CDR3 nucleotides read TGTGCCAGCAGCCAAAAGGGGCGGATTCAGTACTTC. This encodes CASSQKGRIQYF.

A remark on this clonotype: A read error likely explains this, since a far larger clone differs by one base. CDR3 sequence reads: CASSSRTVNYGYTF. CDR3 DNA sequence: TGTGCCAGCAGCTCGAGAACCGTTAACTATGGCTACACCTTC. The V call is TRBV27, the J call TRBJ1-2; D gene unclear. CDR3 length: 14 residues. With 6 bases removed from V and 1 base from J, the gap between germline ends came to 12 bases. From germline, CDR1 is MNHEY and CDR2 SMNVEV (reference sequence).